This TCR beta chain was identified during a study of blood T cell repertoires in COVID-19. The wider study: Some COVID-19 samples were acute and others convalescent; all came from the United States, Italy and Spain. Sample material is recorded as cDNA or gDNA derived from T cells, B-cell-depleted T cells, or PBMCs.

From germline, CDR1 is SNHLY and CDR2 FYNNEI. This CDR3 has 13 amino acids. Trimming removed 8 bases at V and 0 bases at J, with 8 bases between. Original processing notes: From reference gene primer amplification, estimates of nucleated cell counts were derived. Sequencing used immunoSEQ multiplex PCR; TCRdb keeps in-frame clones, though not all of them. V and J calls and clone size are as listed in that table; D and trimming were resolved from the DNA. The sample comprises about 210,000 clones, 80% to 90% of which are singletons, and around 2% rests with the top ten. J is TRBJ2-1 and V is TRBV2; the D gene is possibly TRBD2 (5 bases). Sequenced material: peripheral blood. This receptor was taken from a man aged 35 to 55 who had recovered from COVID-19. CDR3 residues: CASGESSYNEQFF. CDR3 in DNA: TGTGCCAGCGGGGAGAGCTCCTACAATGAGCAGTTCTTC.